These 8 T cell receptor beta chains came from one sample sequenced in a study of OX40 agonist ivuxolimab in advanced cancers. Some clones are missing from TCRdb's copy, which holds only in-frame ones; the method was immunoSEQ multiplex PCR. The sample holds 75,000 to 80,000 clones, around 87% seen once. Sequencing used CD4+ or CD8+ T cells sorted from blood, obtained in a trial of the OX40 agonist ivuxolimab. The receptor source for this set is an adult with an advanced solid tumor such as melanoma, head and neck, liver or kidney cancer.

CDR3 sequence: CASSPRRVTEAFF. The CDR3 DNA reads as TGTGCCAGCAGCCCCAGAAGGGTGACTGAAGCTTTCTTT. The chain has TRBV27 and TRBJ1-1; the D is unclear. Germline CDR1 MNHEY, CDR2 SMNVEV (reference sequence). V lost 6 bases to trimming and J lost 5 bases, with 13 bases between them. The CDR3 runs 13 residues.

This rearrangement joins TRBV6-5 to TRBJ1-1; D is ambiguous. Germline V gene sequence: CDR1 MNHEY, CDR2 SVGAGI. This CDR3 region has 14 residues. V gave up 0 bases and J gave up 0 bases, with 5 bases separating them. DNA for the CDR3: TGTGCCAGCAGTTACTCGAGTGTGAACACTGAAGCTTTCTTT. The encoded protein is CASSYSSVNTEAFF.

The chain employs TRBV20-1 and TRBJ1-1, with D perhaps TRBD1 (6 bases). Looked up from germline, CDR1 is DFQATT and CDR2 is SNEGSKA (reference sequence). CDR3 size: 11 residues. The DNA of the CDR3 is TGCAGGGGGGCGCGGGGCACTGAAGCTTTCTTT. As protein: CRGARGTEAFF.

The chain has TRBV19 and TRBJ2-1; 7 nucleotides line up with TRBD1. CDR3 length equals 13 residues. Unmatched junction bases numbered 8, after V lost 8 bases and J lost 7 bases. The V gene's germline CDR1 is LNHDA and CDR2 SQIVND (reference sequence). The CDR3 loop reads CASREQGYNEQFF. In DNA, the CDR3 is TGTGCCAGTCGGGAACAGGGGTATAATGAGCAGTTCTTC. Combining the CDR3 with reference TRBV19 and TRBJ2-1 gives the whole variable domain DGGITQSPKYLFRKEGQNVTLSCEQNLNHDAMYWYRQDPGQGLRLIYYSQIVNDFQKGDIAEGYSVSREKKESFPLTVTSAQKNPTAFYLCASREQGYNEQFFGPGTRLTVL.

The V call is TRBV7-3, the J call TRBJ1-1; 8 bases fit TRBD1. The CDR3 has 14 residues. V lost 2 bases to trimming and J lost 1 base; unmatched junction nucleotides: 0. Germline V gene sequence: CDR1 SGHTA, CDR2 FQGTGA. For the CDR3, the DNA is TGTGCCAGCAGCTTAGGACAGGGGAACACTGAAGCTTTCTTT. It is translated as CASSLGQGNTEAFF.

CDR3 nucleotides: TGTGCCAGCACCATTAATCCGGGCCTAAATTCACCCCTCCACTTT. Translated: CASTINPGLNSPLHF. This chain connects TRBV28 to TRBJ1-6, with D uncertain. Germline lookup yields CDR1 MDHEN and CDR2 SYDVKM. V gave up 7 bases and J gave up 7 bases, with 17 bases separating them. The CDR3 extends over 15 amino acids.

This chain connects TRBV6-1 to TRBJ1-5; 8 nucleotides agree with TRBD1. V gave up 6 bases and J gave up 5 bases; unmatched junction bases: 3. This CDR3 spans 13 amino acids. Germline V lookup: CDR1 MNHNS, CDR2 SASEGT. CDR3 residues: CASSQGADQPQHF. Here the CDR3 DNA reads TGTGCCAGCAGCCAGGGGGCTGATCAGCCCCAGCATTTT.

The rearrangement uses TRBV30 and TRBJ1-2; D call uncertain. The CDR3 has 14 residues. Germline assignment: CDR1 GTSNPN and CDR2 SVGIG (reference sequence). V was pared by 2 bases and J by 4 bases, with 14 bases between. The CDR3 sequence: CAWSPGGDVYGYTF. The CDR3 DNA reads TGTGCCTGGAGTCCCGGCGGAGACGTCTATGGCTACACCTTC. Looking up the rest from reference TRBV30 and TRBJ1-2 gives the full variable domain: SQTIHQWPATLVQPVGSPLSLECTVEGTSNPNLYWYRQAAGRGLQLLFYSVGIGQISSEVPQNLSASRPQDRQFILSSKKLLLSDSGFYLCAWSPGGDVYGYTFGSGTRLTVV.